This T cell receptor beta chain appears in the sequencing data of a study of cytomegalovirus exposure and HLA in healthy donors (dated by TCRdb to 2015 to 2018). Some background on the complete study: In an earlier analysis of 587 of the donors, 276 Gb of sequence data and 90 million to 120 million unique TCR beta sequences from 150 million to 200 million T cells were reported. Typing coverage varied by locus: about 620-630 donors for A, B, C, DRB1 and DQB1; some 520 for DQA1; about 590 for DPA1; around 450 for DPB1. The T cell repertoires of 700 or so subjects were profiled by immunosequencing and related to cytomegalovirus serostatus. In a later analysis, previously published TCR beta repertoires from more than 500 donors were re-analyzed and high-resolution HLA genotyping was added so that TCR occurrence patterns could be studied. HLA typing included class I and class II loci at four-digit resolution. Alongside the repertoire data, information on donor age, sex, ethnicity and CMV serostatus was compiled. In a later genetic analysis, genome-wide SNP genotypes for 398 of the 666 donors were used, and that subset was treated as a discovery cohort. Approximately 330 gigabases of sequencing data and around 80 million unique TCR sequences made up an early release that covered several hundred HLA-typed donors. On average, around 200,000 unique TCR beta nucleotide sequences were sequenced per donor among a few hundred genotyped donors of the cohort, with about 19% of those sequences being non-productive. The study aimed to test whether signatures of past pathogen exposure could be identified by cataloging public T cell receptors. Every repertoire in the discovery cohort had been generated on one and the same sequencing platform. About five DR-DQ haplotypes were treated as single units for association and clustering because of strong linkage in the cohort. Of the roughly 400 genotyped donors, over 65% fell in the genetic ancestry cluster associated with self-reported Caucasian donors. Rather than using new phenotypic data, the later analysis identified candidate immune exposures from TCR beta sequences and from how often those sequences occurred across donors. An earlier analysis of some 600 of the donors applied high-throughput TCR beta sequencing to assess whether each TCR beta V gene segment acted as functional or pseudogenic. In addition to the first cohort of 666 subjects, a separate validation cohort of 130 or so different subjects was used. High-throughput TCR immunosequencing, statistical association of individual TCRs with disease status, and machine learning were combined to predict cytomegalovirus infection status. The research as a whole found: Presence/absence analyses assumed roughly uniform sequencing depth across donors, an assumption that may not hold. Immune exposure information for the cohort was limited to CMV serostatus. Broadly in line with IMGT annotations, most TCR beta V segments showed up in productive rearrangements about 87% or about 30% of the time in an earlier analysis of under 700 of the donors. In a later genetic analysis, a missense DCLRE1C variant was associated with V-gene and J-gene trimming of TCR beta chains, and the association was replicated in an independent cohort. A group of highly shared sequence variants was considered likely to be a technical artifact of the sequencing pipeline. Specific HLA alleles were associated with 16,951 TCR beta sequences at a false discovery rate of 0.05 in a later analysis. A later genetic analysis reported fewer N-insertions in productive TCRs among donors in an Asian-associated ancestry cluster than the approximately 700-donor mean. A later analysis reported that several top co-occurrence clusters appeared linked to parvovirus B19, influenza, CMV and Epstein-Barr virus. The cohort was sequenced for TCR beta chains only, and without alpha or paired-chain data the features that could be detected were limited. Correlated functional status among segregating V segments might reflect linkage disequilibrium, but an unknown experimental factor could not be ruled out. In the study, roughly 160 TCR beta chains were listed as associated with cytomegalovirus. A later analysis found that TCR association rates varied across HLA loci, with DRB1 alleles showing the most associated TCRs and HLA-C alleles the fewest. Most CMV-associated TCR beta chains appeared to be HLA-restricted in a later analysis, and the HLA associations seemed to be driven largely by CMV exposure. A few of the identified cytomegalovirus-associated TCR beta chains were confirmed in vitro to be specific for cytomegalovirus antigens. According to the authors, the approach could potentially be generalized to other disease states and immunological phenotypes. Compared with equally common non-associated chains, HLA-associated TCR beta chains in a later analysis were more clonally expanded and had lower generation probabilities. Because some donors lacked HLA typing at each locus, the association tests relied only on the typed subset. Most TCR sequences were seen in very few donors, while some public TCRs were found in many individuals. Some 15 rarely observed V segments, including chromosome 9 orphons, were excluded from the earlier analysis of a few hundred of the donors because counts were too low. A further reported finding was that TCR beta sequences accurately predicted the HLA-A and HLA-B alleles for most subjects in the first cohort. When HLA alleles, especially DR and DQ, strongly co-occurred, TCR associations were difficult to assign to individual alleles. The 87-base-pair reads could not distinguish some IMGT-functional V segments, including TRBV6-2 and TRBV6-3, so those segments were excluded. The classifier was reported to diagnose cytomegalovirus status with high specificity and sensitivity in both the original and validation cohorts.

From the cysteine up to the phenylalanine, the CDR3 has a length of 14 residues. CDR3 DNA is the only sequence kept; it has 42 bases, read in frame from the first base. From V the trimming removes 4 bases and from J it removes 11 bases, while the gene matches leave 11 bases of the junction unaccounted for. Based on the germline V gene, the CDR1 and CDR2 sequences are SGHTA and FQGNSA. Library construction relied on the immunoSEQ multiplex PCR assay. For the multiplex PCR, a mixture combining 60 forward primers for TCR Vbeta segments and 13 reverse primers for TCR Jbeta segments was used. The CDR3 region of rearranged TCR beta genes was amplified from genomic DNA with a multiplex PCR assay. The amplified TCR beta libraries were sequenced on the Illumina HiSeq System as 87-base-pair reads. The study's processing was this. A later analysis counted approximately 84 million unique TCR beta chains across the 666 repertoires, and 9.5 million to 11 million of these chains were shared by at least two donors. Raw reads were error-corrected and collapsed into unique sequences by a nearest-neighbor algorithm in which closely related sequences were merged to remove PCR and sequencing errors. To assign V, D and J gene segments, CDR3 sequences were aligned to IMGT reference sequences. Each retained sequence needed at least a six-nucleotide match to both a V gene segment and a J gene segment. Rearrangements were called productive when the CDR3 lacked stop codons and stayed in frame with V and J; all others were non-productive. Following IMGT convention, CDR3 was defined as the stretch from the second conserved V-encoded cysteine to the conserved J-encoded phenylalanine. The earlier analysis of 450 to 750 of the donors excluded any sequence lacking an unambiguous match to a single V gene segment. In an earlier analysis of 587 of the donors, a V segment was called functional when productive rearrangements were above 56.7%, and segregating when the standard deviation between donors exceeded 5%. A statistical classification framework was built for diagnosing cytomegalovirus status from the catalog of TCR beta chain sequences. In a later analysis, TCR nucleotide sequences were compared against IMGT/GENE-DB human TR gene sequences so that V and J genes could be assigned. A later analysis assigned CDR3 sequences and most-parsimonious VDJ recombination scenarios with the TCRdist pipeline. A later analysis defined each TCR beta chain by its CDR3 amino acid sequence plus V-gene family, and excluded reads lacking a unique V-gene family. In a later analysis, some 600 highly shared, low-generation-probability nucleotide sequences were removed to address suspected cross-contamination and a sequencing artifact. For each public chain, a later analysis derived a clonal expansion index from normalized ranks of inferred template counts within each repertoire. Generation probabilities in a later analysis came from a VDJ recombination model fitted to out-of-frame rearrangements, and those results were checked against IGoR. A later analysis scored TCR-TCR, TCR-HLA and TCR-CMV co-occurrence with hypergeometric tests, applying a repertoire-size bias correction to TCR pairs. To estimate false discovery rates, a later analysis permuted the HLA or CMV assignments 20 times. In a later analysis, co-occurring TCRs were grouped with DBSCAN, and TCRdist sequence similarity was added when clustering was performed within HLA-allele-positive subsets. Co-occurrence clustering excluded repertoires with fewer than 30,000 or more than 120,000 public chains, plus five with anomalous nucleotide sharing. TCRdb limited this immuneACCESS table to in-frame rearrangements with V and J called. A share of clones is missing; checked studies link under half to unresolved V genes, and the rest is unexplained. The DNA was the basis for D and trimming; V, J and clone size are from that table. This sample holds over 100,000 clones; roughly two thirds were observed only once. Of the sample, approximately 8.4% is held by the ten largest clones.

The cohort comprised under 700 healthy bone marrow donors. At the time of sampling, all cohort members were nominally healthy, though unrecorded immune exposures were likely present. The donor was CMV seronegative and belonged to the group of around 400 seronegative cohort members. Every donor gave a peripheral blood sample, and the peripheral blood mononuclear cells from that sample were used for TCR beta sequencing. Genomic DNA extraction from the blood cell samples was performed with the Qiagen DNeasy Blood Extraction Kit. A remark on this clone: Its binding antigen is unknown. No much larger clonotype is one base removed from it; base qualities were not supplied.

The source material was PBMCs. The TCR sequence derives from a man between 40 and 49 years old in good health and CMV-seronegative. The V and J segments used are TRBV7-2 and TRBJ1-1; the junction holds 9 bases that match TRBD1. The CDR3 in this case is CASSSGTGIGVAFF. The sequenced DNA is TGTGCCAGCAGCTCCGGGACAGGGATTGGAGTGGCTTTCTTT.